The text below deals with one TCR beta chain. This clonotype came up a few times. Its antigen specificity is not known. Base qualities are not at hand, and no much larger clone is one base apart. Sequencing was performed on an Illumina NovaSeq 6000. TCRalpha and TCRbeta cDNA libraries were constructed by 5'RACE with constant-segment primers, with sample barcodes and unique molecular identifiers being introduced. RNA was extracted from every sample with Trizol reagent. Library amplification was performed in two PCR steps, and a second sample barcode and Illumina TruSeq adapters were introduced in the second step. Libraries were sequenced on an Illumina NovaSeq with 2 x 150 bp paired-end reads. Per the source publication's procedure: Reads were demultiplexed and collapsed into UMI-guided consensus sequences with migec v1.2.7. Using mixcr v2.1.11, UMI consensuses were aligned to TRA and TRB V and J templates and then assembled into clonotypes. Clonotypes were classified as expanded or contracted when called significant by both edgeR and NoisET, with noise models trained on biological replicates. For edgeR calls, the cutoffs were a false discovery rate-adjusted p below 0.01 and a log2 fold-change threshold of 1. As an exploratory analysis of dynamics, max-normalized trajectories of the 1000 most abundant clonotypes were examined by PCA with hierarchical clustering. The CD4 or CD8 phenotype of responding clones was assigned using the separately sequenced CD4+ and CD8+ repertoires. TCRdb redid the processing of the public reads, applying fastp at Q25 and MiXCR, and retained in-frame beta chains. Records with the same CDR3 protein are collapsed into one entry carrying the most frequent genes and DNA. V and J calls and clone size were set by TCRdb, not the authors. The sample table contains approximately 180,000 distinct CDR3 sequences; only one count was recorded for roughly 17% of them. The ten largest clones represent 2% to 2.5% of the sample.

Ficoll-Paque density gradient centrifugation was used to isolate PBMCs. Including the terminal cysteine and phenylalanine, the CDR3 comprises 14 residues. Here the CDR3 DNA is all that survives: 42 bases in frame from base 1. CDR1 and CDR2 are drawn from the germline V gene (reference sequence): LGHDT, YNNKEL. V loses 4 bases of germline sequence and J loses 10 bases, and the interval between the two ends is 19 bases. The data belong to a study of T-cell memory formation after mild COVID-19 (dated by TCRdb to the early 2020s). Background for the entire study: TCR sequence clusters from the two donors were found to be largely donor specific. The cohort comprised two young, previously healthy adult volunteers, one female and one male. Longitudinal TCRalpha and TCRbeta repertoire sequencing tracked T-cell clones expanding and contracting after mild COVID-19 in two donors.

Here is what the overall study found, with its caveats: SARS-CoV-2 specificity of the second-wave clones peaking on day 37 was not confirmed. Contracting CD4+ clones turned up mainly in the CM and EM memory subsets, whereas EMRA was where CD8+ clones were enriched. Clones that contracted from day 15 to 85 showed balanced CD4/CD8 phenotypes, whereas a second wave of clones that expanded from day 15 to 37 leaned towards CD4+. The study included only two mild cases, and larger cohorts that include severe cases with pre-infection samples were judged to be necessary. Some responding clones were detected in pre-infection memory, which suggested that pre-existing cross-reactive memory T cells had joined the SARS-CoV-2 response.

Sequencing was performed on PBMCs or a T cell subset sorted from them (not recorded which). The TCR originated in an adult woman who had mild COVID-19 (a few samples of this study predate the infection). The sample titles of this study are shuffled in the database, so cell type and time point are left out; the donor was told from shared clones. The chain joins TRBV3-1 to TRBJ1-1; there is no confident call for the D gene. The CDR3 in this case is CASSLTVEVSGAFF. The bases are TGTGCCAGCAGCCTGACTGTAGAGGTGAGTGGAGCTTTCTTT.